This T cell receptor beta chain was observed in a study of blood T cell repertoires in COVID-19. Background on the study: COVID-19 samples collected from the United States, Italy and Spain covered acute and convalescent phases. T cells, B-cell-depleted T cells, or PBMCs supplied cDNA or gDNA.

In the authors' workflow: Researchers report that nucleated cell counts were estimated from reference gene primer amplification. Produced via immunoSEQ multiplex PCR; TCRdb's table is partial and in-frame only. V and J calls and clone size follow that table, whereas D and trimming were derived from the DNA. The data show some 200,000 clones, 80% to 90% seen once. Germline lookup yields CDR1 SEHNR and CDR2 FQNEAQ (reference sequence). The CDR3 runs to 17 residues. Losses at the gene ends were 4 bases for V and 1 base for J; bases not matched to a gene: 4. This rearrangement joins TRBV7-9 to TRBJ2-3; TRBD2 matches at 14 bases. Sequenced: peripheral blood. The clonotype comes from a woman in her forties or fifties with active or convalescent COVID-19. Here the CDR3 reads CASSSGTSGGRTDTQYF. CDR3 bases: TGTGCCAGCAGCTCCGGGACTAGCGGGGGTCGCACAGATACGCAGTATTTT.